A single sample gave rise to the 25 T cell receptor beta chains below, sequenced in a study of STAT5B mutations in CD4+ large granular lymphocyte leukemia (dated by TCRdb to between 2021 and 2024). The library was produced with the immunoSEQ multiplex PCR assay. Entries here come from immuneACCESS through TCRdb and include only in-frame sequences with V and J called. Some clones fail to appear in such tables; in the studies checked, an unresolved V gene covers under half of the shortfall, and the cause of the remainder is unknown. The sample table shows around 32,000 clones, and 78% are seen once. Together, the top ten hold approximately 2.5% of the sample. Sequencing used CD4+ T cells from blood buffy coats. These TCRs come from a human donor in good health.

The chain joins TRBV5-4 to TRBJ2-1, with D possibly called TRBD1 or TRBD2 (6 bases each). The germline CDR1 and CDR2 sequences are SGHNT and YYREEE (reference sequence). The CDR3 length is 15 residues. Trimming cost V 0 bases and J 4 bases, with 11 bases left between them. CDR3 region: CASSLGGAEYNEQFF. CDR3 nucleotide sequence: TGTGCCAGCAGCTTGGGGGGGGCCGAGTACAATGAGCAGTTCTTC.

This chain links TRBV9 with TRBJ1-5; maybe TRBD1 (5 bases). The CDR3 is made up of 12 amino acids. V was trimmed by 7 bases and J by 5 bases, leaving 10 bases between them. The germline V gene encodes CDR1 SGDLS and CDR2 YYNGEE. DNA of the CDR3: TGTGCCAGCCCAGGGATCGATCAGCCCCAGCATTTT. Its protein is CASPGIDQPQHF.

V gene TRBV19 combines with J gene TRBJ1-4; no clear D gene. Deletions cut 7 bases from V and 2 bases from J, with 8 bases between. This CDR3 is 13 amino acids long. Germline V gene lookup returns CDR1 LNHDA and CDR2 SQIVND (reference sequence). The CDR3 region has the DNA TGTGCCAGTAATGTGGATACTAATGAAAAACTGTTTTTT. It is translated as CASNVDTNEKLFF.

This clone showed up just a few times. The chain couples TRBV7-8 to TRBJ1-1, with TRBD1 identical over 7 bases. Germline loops: CDR1 SGHVS, CDR2 FQNEAQ. The CDR3 extends over 16 amino acids. J was trimmed by 1 base and V by 2 bases; bases with no gene match: 7. The CDR3 here is CASSLRDRGSNTEAFF. For the CDR3, the DNA is TGTGCCAGCAGCTTAAGGGACAGAGGATCGAACACTGAAGCTTTCTTT.

The CDR3 DNA follows: TGTGCCAGCAGTTTAGGCAGTGACAATGAGCAGTTCTTC. As protein: CASSLGSDNEQFF. The chain combines TRBV6-6 with TRBJ2-1, with no clear D. Germline V gene lookup returns CDR1 MNHNY and CDR2 SVGAGI (reference sequence). The length of the CDR3 is 13 residues. Trimming removed 4 bases at V and 5 bases at J, with 9 bases between.

The gene calls are TRBV2 and TRBJ2-1; D possibly uses TRBD1 or TRBD2 (5 bases each). This CDR3 is built from 15 residues. Germline lookup yields CDR1 SNHLY and CDR2 FYNNEI. The V end was cut by 3 bases, the J end by 0 bases, with 9 bases between. The CDR3 DNA sequence: TGTGCCAGCAGTGATCCGGGGCTCTCCTACAATGAGCAGTTCTTC. Translating it yields CASSDPGLSYNEQFF.

This chain uses TRBV19 with TRBJ2-5, with 13 bases lining up with TRBD2. The germline V gene encodes CDR1 LNHDA and CDR2 SQIVND (reference sequence). V shed 1 base, J shed 4 bases, and the junction held 3 bases outside the gene matches. This CDR3 has 16 residues. The CDR3 region has the DNA TGTGCCAGTAGTATAGGACTAGCGGGGGGCGGAGAGACCCAGTACTTC. As protein: CASSIGLAGGGETQYF. The full variable domain, its missing parts supplied by reference TRBV19 and TRBJ2-5, is DGGITQSPKYLFRKEGQNVTLSCEQNLNHDAMYWYRQDPGQGLRLIYYSQIVNDFQKGDIAEGYSVSREKKESFPLTVTSAQKNPTAFYLCASSIGLAGGGETQYFGPGTRLLVL.

The chain links TRBV18 to TRBJ2-3; unclear D gene. Trimming pared 0 bases from V and 2 bases from J, leaving 6 bases between. Germline-derived CDR1 and CDR2 are KGHSH and LQKENI. The CDR3 has 14 residues. The CDR3 is CASSPPGFTDTQYF. CDR3 coding DNA: TGTGCCAGCTCACCACCGGGCTTCACAGATACGCAGTATTTT. The complete variable domain, with remaining parts taken from reference TRBV18 and TRBJ2-3, reads NAGVMQNPRHLVRRRGQEARLRCSPMKGHSHVYWYRQLPEEGLKFMVYLQKENIIDESGMPKERFSAEFPKEGPSILRIQQVVRGDSAAYFCASSPPGFTDTQYFGPGTRLTVL.

The chain uses TRBV7-6 and TRBJ2-5; 8 bases are a match to TRBD1. Germline loops: CDR1 SGHVS, CDR2 FNYEAQ. The V segment lost 5 bases and the J segment 5 bases; nucleotides outside the gene matches: 10. The CDR3 is 15 amino acids. CDR3 in amino acids: CASSPQPTGEETQYF. The CDR3 DNA reads TGTGCCAGCAGCCCCCAACCGACAGGGGAGGAGACCCAGTACTTC.

The J gene is TRBJ2-3, the V gene TRBV19, with no clear D. V lost 1 base and J 4 bases, leaving 6 bases between the germline ends. The CDR3 consists of 13 residues. Germline CDR1 LNHDA, CDR2 SQIVND (reference sequence). CDR3 DNA: TGTGCCAGTAGTATAGGCGGCGCAGATACGCAGTATTTT. As protein: CASSIGGADTQYF.

The CDR3 loop is CASSLYRDEKLFF. The CDR3 bases are TGTGCCAGCAGCTTATACCGGGACGAAAAACTGTTTTTT. V gene TRBV7-3 combines with J gene TRBJ1-4; D is perhaps TRBD1 (5 bases). V lost 2 bases to trimming and J lost 8 bases, with 9 bases between them. The CDR3 has 13 residues. Germline V gene sequence: CDR1 SGHTA, CDR2 FQGTGA.

This chain connects TRBV7-9 to TRBJ2-7; no clear D. The CDR3 runs 14 residues. The germline V gene has CDR1 SEHNR and CDR2 FQNEAQ (reference sequence). Trimming cost V 1 base and J 0 bases, with 7 bases left between them. The CDR3 here is CASSLGANSYEQYF. The CDR3 DNA is TGTGCCAGCAGCTTAGGTGCCAACTCCTACGAGCAGTACTTC.

J is TRBJ1-1 and V is TRBV27; D uncertain. Germline CDR1 MNHEY, CDR2 SMNVEV (reference sequence). Deletions cut 0 bases from V and 7 bases from J, with 9 bases between. The CDR3 loop spans 13 amino acids. CDR3 amino acids: CASSLSRPGEAFF. CDR3 sequence (DNA): TGTGCCAGCAGTTTATCGAGACCGGGTGAAGCTTTCTTT.

This clone was counted a single time. The V gene is TRBV7-2, the J gene TRBJ1-1; D remains ambiguous. Germline V CDR1 and CDR2: SGHTA, FQGNSA. The CDR3 runs 15 residues. The ends were cut back, 3 bases at V and 3 bases at J, with 14 bases in the middle. CDR3 in amino acids: CASSLDGGWDTEAFF. Here the CDR3 DNA reads TGTGCCAGCAGCTTGGACGGAGGGTGGGACACTGAAGCTTTCTTT.

The chain joins TRBV2 to TRBJ2-4, with TRBD2 matching over 9 bases. Germline trimming cut 7 bases from V and 6 bases from J; bases unmatched to any gene: 7. CDR3 size: 14 residues. Germline-derived CDR1 and CDR2 are SNHLY and FYNNEI. CDR3 residues: CASNPSGTVNIQYF. The CDR3 DNA is TGTGCCAGCAACCCTAGCGGGACGGTAAACATTCAGTACTTC.

The chain carries TRBV18 and TRBJ1-4; no reliable D call. This CDR3 comprises 15 residues. The germline gives CDR1 KGHSH, CDR2 LQKENI. V gave up 1 base and J gave up 8 bases, with 14 bases separating them. The CDR3 here is CASSPLSTASEKLFF. The DNA for the CDR3 is TGTGCCAGCTCACCACTGAGTACCGCATCCGAAAAACTGTTTTTT.

The V call is TRBV10-2, the J call TRBJ2-5; 10 positions match TRBD2. The CDR3 sequence is 16 residues long. CDR1 is WSHSY, CDR2 SAAADI, per germline. J lost 7 bases, V lost 6 bases, and 14 bases had no gene match. Written as DNA, the CDR3 is TGCGCCAGCAGACGCAACCGCAGCGGGAGGGCCGGGACCCAGTACTTC. Amino acids: CASRRNRSGRAGTQYF.

The gene calls are TRBV28 and TRBJ2-7; no definite D call. CDR1 and CDR2 from the germline V gene are MDHEN and SYDVKM. V was cut by 3 bases and J by 2 bases, with 5 bases left in between. The CDR3 extends over 12 amino acids. The CDR3 nucleotides read TGTGCCAGCAGTTTTTGGGCCTACGAGCAGTACTTC. Translation: CASSFWAYEQYF.

The gene calls are TRBV29-1 and TRBJ1-2, with D tentatively TRBD1 (6 bases). Trimming stripped 4 bases from V and 7 bases from J, with 13 bases between. This CDR3 region has 12 residues. CDR1 is SQVTM and CDR2 is ANQGSEA in the germline V gene. The CDR3 DNA reads as TGCAGCGTTGCGTCGGGGGCAGGTGGCTACACCTTC. Its protein product is CSVASGAGGYTF.

This chain uses TRBV6-5 with TRBJ1-5; no definite D call. The CDR3 contains 15 residues. CDR1 and CDR2 from the germline V gene are MNHEY and SVGAGI. V lost 0 bases, J lost 3 bases, and 9 bases lay in between. For the CDR3, the DNA is TGTGCCAGCAGTTACTCTAGGGATACCAATCAGCCCCAGCATTTT. Amino acids: CASSYSRDTNQPQHF.

The V call is TRBV5-1, the J call TRBJ2-5, with 7 bases fitting TRBD1. This CDR3 contains 15 residues. V was pared by 4 bases and J by 2 bases, with 8 bases of the junction left unmatched. Germline CDR1 SGHRS, CDR2 YFSETQ. The CDR3 spells CASSGVPGQQETQYF. The CDR3 bases are TGCGCCAGCAGCGGCGTCCCGGGACAGCAAGAGACCCAGTACTTC.

The V and J genes are TRBV6-5 and TRBJ2-7; 9 bases map to TRBD1. Trimming cost V 0 bases and J 1 base; bases outside gene matches: 1. Per germline, CDR1 MNHEY and CDR2 SVGAGI. There are 15 residues in the CDR3. CDR3 DNA: TGTGCCAGCAGTTACTCGGGACAGGGTTCCTACGAGCAGTACTTC. Its translation: CASSYSGQGSYEQYF.

The chain couples TRBV15 to TRBJ1-1; D is undetermined. Looked up from germline, CDR1 is LNHNV and CDR2 is YYDKDF (reference sequence). V lost 4 bases and J lost 5, with 8 bases in between. The CDR3 covers 12 residues. CDR3 loop: CATSIGRTEAFF. In DNA, the CDR3 is TGTGCCACCAGCATCGGGCGGACTGAAGCTTTCTTT.

The genes are TRBV10-3 and TRBJ2-7; 10 nucleotides agree with TRBD1. The CDR3 is made up of 16 amino acids. J lost 1 base, V lost 2 bases, and 5 bases had no gene match. CDR1 ENHRY and CDR2 SYGVKD come from the germline V gene. In DNA, the CDR3 is TGTGCCATCAGTGAGGGTACGGGACAGGGGTCCTACGAGCAGTACTTC. The encoded protein is CAISEGTGQGSYEQYF.

V is TRBV19 and J is TRBJ2-5; 9 bases map to TRBD2. The CDR3 is made up of 13 amino acids. Trimming at V came to 6 bases and at J to 5 bases, leaving 4 bases not matched to a gene. Germline values: CDR1 LNHDA, CDR2 SQIVND (reference sequence). The CDR3 DNA follows: TGTGCCAGTAGCGGGACTAGCTTTGAGACCCAGTACTTC. This encodes CASSGTSFETQYF. Full variable domain (outside the CDR3, taken from reference TRBV19 and TRBJ2-5): DGGITQSPKYLFRKEGQNVTLSCEQNLNHDAMYWYRQDPGQGLRLIYYSQIVNDFQKGDIAEGYSVSREKKESFPLTVTSAQKNPTAFYLCASSGTSFETQYFGPGTRLLVL.